These 18 T cell receptor beta chains were all obtained from the same sample, sequenced in a study of T cells expressing NK-cell markers. After re-calling the 5' RACE reads, TCRdb lists one entry per CDR3 protein, DNA absent. The table lists 500,000 to 600,000 distinct CDR3 sequences. The sequencing input was blood T cells: a sorted CD56 or NKG2C T cell subset, CD4+ or CD8+ T cells, or bulk PBMC T cells (not recorded which). The receptor set was obtained from a man between 18 and 29 years old in good health.

The chain combines TRBV6-6 with TRBJ2-5; TCRdb's D gene call, TRBD1, goes unchecked for lack of DNA. The CDR3 has 13 amino acids. In germline, CDR1 is MNHNY, CDR2 SVGAGI (reference sequence). CDR3 sequence: CASTNLGGETQYF.

The rearrangement uses TRBV29-1 and TRBJ1-2; TCRdb returns TRBD1, unconfirmable since there is no DNA. Germline loops: CDR1 SQVTM, CDR2 ANQGSEA. The CDR3 spans 12 residues. CDR3 residues: CSARTGRGGYTF.

The rearrangement links TRBV7-9 to TRBJ2-3. Germline V lookup: CDR1 SEHNR, CDR2 FQNEAQ (reference sequence). The CDR3 sequence is 16 residues long. Here the CDR3 reads CASRLGGARRTDTQYF. The full variable domain, its missing parts supplied by reference TRBV7-9 and TRBJ2-3, is DTGVSQNPRHKITKRGQNVTFRCDPISEHNRLYWYRQTLGQGPEFLTYFQNEAQLEKSRLLSDRFSAERPKGSFSTLEIQRTEQGDSAMYLCASRLGGARRTDTQYFGPGTRLTVL.

The rearrangement uses TRBV15 and TRBJ2-4. The CDR3 runs 19 residues. Per the germline V gene, CDR1 is LNHNV and CDR2 is YYDKDF (reference sequence). The CDR3 protein is CATSRDLPEEILAKNIQYF.

This chain joins TRBV12-3 or TRBV12-4 and TRBJ1-1; TCRdb picks TRBD1, but there is no DNA to check that call. There are 15 residues in the CDR3. CDR3 protein: CASRPLGRGNTEAFF.

The chain is built from TRBV20-1 and TRBJ2-7. Germline V gene data show CDR1 as DFQATT and CDR2 as SNEGSKA (reference sequence). This CDR3 has 15 residues. Here the CDR3 reads CSARPDLWSNFEQYF.

V and J are TRBV11-2 and TRBJ2-1; TCRdb returns TRBD1, unconfirmable since there is no DNA. The germline gives CDR1 SGHAT, CDR2 FQNNGV. The CDR3 totals 15 residues. CDR3 protein: CASINRGHSYNEQFF.

This chain connects TRBV28 to TRBJ2-1; TCRdb calls TRBD2, which cannot be checked without DNA. Germline V CDR1 and CDR2: MDHEN, SYDVKM. CDR3 length: 19 residues. CDR3 residues: CASTPTGLAGPARYNEQFF.

This chain uses TRBV7-8 with TRBJ2-1; the D gene TCRdb calls, TRBD2, cannot be checked with no DNA. CDR1 and CDR2 from the germline V gene are SGHVS and FQNEAQ. The CDR3 loop spans 16 amino acids. The CDR3 spells CASSRQSRRELNEQFF.

The J gene is TRBJ2-1, the V gene TRBV29-1; the TCRdb call, TRBD1, lacks DNA for checking. The CDR3 has 14 amino acids. From germline, CDR1 is SQVTM and CDR2 ANQGSEA. The CDR3 protein is CSALGPGASVEQFF.

V is TRBV29-1 and J is TRBJ2-6; TCRdb gives TRBD2 as the D gene, but with no DNA this cannot be confirmed. CDR3 length: 19 amino acids. Germline CDR1 SQVTM, CDR2 ANQGSEA. The CDR3 is CSVEDYVGGPTSGANVLTF. The full variable domain, completed using reference TRBV29-1 and TRBJ2-6, is SAVISQKPSRDICQRGTSLTIQCQVDSQVTMMFWYRQQPGQSLTLIATANQGSEATYESGFVIDKFPISRPNLTFSTLTVSNMSPEDSSIYLCSVEDYVGGPTSGANVLTFGAGSRLTVL.

The chain links TRBV28 to TRBJ1-3; TCRdb's D call of TRBD1 is untestable without DNA. The CDR3 is 16 residues long. Germline CDR1 MDHEN, CDR2 SYDVKM. CDR3 loop: CASRLRTGSSGNTIYF.

The gene calls are TRBV7-9 and TRBJ1-2; checking the TCRdb D call of TRBD1 is not possible without DNA. The germline V gene encodes CDR1 SEHNR and CDR2 FQNEAQ (reference sequence). The length of the CDR3 is 12 residues. CDR3 in amino acids: CAGDDGDRSYTF.

The chain is built from TRBV30 and TRBJ1-2; TCRdb's D gene call, TRBD1, goes unchecked for lack of DNA. Germline CDR1 reads GTSNPN; CDR2 reads SVGIG (reference sequence). The CDR3 runs to 13 residues. CDR3 loop: CAWSVGGAWGYTF.

The rearrangement links TRBV11-2 to TRBJ2-1; there is no DNA to check the TCRdb D call of TRBD1. Germline V gene data show CDR1 as SGHAT and CDR2 as FQNNGV. This CDR3 region has 15 residues. CDR3 sequence reads: CASSLTGTVYNEQFF.

V and J are TRBV30 and TRBJ1-5; TCRdb names TRBD1, which stays unverified in the absence of DNA. Germline loops: CDR1 GTSNPN, CDR2 SVGIG (reference sequence). CDR3 size: 15 residues. The CDR3 loop reads CASGTGQASNQPQHF.

This sequence joins TRBV20-1 and TRBJ1-1. The CDR3 extends over 13 amino acids. Germline assignment: CDR1 DFQATT and CDR2 SNEGSKA (reference sequence). The CDR3 spells CSARDWQDTEAFF.

The chain carries TRBV28 and TRBJ2-3; as DNA is missing, the TRBD1 call by TCRdb cannot be tested. The CDR3 is 16 residues long. CDR1 is MDHEN and CDR2 is SYDVKM in the germline V gene. CDR3 protein: CASSLLRRDDTDTQYF.